Presented here are 4 T cell receptor beta chains from one specimen sequenced in a study of blood T cell repertoires in COVID-19. Clones were sequenced by immunoSEQ multiplex PCR, and TCRdb holds only the in-frame ones, with some missing. The sample yields about 280,000 clones, almost 90% seen once. Sequenced material: PBMCs or T cells enriched from blood (not recorded which). Receptors were obtained from a woman aged 18-29 years with acute COVID-19.

This chain connects TRBV28 to TRBJ2-7; 10 bases match TRBD1. This CDR3 spans 13 amino acids. J gave up 2 bases and V 8 bases, and 3 bases lay outside the gene matches. Germline V lookup: CDR1 MDHEN, CDR2 SYDVKM. The CDR3 DNA reads as TGTGCCAGCGGGGGACAGGGGCCCTACGAGCAGTACTTC. It specifies CASGGQGPYEQYF.

The V and J genes are TRBV9 and TRBJ2-1, with TRBD2 matching 12 bases. This CDR3 contains 18 residues. J lost 6 bases, V lost 0 bases, and 10 bases had no gene match. The V gene's germline CDR1 is SGDLS and CDR2 YYNGEE. The chain's CDR3 is CASSVEPLPSGRGNEQFF. The CDR3 DNA follows: TGTGCCAGCAGCGTAGAGCCCCTACCTAGCGGGAGGGGCAATGAGCAGTTCTTC.

This chain connects TRBV28 to TRBJ1-1, with 7 positions matching TRBD1. The J segment lost 5 bases and the V segment lost 5 bases, leaving 8 bases of the junction unmatched. Germline V gives CDR1 MDHEN, CDR2 SYDVKM. CDR3 size: 14 residues. In DNA form, the CDR3 reads TGTGCCAGCAGTCCCTTACAGGGGCGGACTGAAGCTTTCTTT. It encodes CASSPLQGRTEAFF.

CDR3 nucleotide sequence: TGTGCCAGCAGCCCGGCGACAGGGCTAAATGAGCAGTTCTTC. It yields the protein CASSPATGLNEQFF. The chain is built from TRBV7-2 and TRBJ2-1, with 7 nucleotides matching TRBD1. The V and J ends lost 5 bases and 7 bases, in that order; junction bases with no gene match: 8. The CDR3 is 14 residues long. The germline CDR1 and CDR2 sequences are SGHTA and FQGNSA.